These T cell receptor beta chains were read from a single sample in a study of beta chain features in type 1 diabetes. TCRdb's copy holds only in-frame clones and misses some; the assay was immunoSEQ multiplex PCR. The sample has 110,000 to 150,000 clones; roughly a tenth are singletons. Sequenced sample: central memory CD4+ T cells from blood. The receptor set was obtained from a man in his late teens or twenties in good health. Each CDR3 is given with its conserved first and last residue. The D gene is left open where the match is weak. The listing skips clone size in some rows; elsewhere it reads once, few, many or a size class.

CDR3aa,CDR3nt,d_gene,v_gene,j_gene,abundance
CASSGGSNRAGQPQHF,TGTGCCAGTAGTGGGGGCTCCAACAGGGCCGGTCAGCCCCAGCATTTT,NA,TRBV19,TRBJ1-5,many
CASSPLRSGVVTTGELFF,TGTGCCAGCAGTCCCTTACGGAGCGGGGTCGTTACTACCGGGGAGCTGTTTTTT,TRBD2,TRBV28,TRBJ2-2,once
CASSPTGPGGNQPQHF,TGCGCCAGCAGCCCTACAGGGCCTGGAGGCAATCAGCCCCAGCATTTT,NA,TRBV5-1,TRBJ1-5,few
CASTRGASTDTQYF,TGTGCCAGCACCCGGGGAGCTAGCACAGATACGCAGTATTTT,NA,TRBV7-2,TRBJ2-3,NA
CASSLSGVTGELFF,TGTGCCAGCAGCTTATCAGGTGTCACCGGGGAGCTGTTTTTT,NA,TRBV7-2,TRBJ2-2,few
CSAGLAGDNEQFF,TGCAGCGCGGGACTAGCGGGGGACAATGAGCAGTTCTTC,TRBD2,TRBV29-1,TRBJ2-1,many
CASSVDGFQETQYF,TGTGCCAGCAGCGTAGACGGGTTCCAAGAGACCCAGTACTTC,NA,TRBV9,TRBJ2-5,few
CASSLRGLTGELFF,TGCGCCAGCAGCTTGCGGGGGTTAACCGGGGAGCTGTTTTTT,NA,TRBV5-1,TRBJ2-2,few
CASSGSGTGGYEQYF,TGTGCCAGCAGCGGTTCCGGGACAGGGGGGTACGAGCAGTACTTC,TRBD1,TRBV9,TRBJ2-7,NA
CASSADLRDEAFF,TGTGCCAGCAGCGCAGACCTCCGGGATGAAGCTTTCTTT,NA,TRBV9,TRBJ1-1,few
CASRDRGYEQYF,TGTGCCAGCCGGGACAGGGGTTACGAGCAGTACTTC,TRBD1,TRBV2,TRBJ2-7,NA
CASSQPGTYEQYF,TGTGCCAGCTCACAGCCAGGAACCTACGAGCAGTACTTC,NA,TRBV18,TRBJ2-7,many
CASSLGQVEETQYF,TGTGCCAGCAGCTTGGGGCAGGTCGAAGAGACCCAGTACTTC,NA,TRBV5-6,TRBJ2-5,few
CAWSTEFKETQYF,TGTGCCTGGAGTACAGAATTTAAAGAGACCCAGTACTTC,NA,TRBV30,TRBJ2-5,NA
CASSLGRTGETQYF,TGTGCCAGCAGCTTAGGGAGGACTGGAGAGACCCAGTACTTC,NA,TRBV7-2,TRBJ2-5,few
CASSLTSGGATDTQYF,TGTGCCAGCAGCCTGACTAGCGGGGGGGCTACAGATACGCAGTATTTT,TRBD2,TRBV7-3,TRBJ2-3,NA
CAISERRDRGNEKLFF,TGTGCCATCAGTGAGAGAAGGGACAGGGGCAATGAAAAACTGTTTTTT,TRBD1,TRBV10-3,TRBJ1-4,few
CASSRDYTTDTQYF,TGTGCCAGCAGTAGGGACTACACCACAGATACGCAGTATTTT,TRBD2,TRBV6-1,TRBJ2-3,NA
CASSVGGQNSPLHF,TGTGCCAGCAGCGTAGGGGGACAGAATTCACCCCTCCACTTT,TRBD1,TRBV9,TRBJ1-6,NA
CASSFLAGGTDTQYF,TGTGCCAGCAGCTTTCTAGCGGGGGGCACAGATACGCAGTATTTT,TRBD2,TRBV7-2,TRBJ2-3,many
CASSPRTGGAYEQYF,TGTGCCAGCAGTCCAAGGACAGGGGGCGCCTACGAGCAGTACTTC,TRBD1,TRBV28,TRBJ2-7,few
CASTSKQGADTQYF,TGTGCCAGCACCAGCAAACAGGGGGCAGATACGCAGTATTTT,TRBD1,TRBV6-6,TRBJ2-3,NA
CASSSGGTGELFF,TGTGCCAGCAGTTCAGGGGGCACCGGGGAGCTGTTTTTT,TRBD1,TRBV28,TRBJ2-2,few
CASSTSPDSDYGYTF,TGTGCCAGCAGCACCTCCCCGGACAGCGACTATGGCTACACCTTC,NA,TRBV5-8,TRBJ1-2,NA
CASSLKGTNEKLFF,TGTGCCAGCAGCTTAAAGGGGACTAATGAAAAACTGTTTTTT,NA,TRBV7-3,TRBJ1-4,NA
CASSLSNRNYGYTF,TGTGCCAGCAGCTTAAGTAACAGGAACTATGGCTACACCTTC,NA,TRBV7-8,TRBJ1-2,NA
CASSKLGQGSADTQYF,TGTGCCAGCAGCAAATTGGGACAGGGGAGCGCAGATACGCAGTATTTT,TRBD1,TRBV11-2,TRBJ2-3,NA
CASSAGTGLSYEQYF,TGTGCCAGCAGCGCCGGGACAGGTCTTTCCTACGAGCAGTACTTC,TRBD1,TRBV11-3,TRBJ2-7,NA
CASSSVSTGEGNTIYF,TGTGCCAGCAGCTCGGTCAGTACAGGGGAAGGAAACACCATATATTTT,TRBD1,TRBV7-9,TRBJ1-3,few
CASSLGEETQYF,TGCGCCAGCAGCTTAGGGGAAGAGACCCAGTACTTC,NA,TRBV5-1,TRBJ2-5,NA
CASSGQQGADGELFF,TGTGCCAGCAGCGGGCAGCAGGGGGCCGACGGGGAGCTGTTTTTT,TRBD1,TRBV11-2,TRBJ2-2,few
CASRIQGAKDYGYTF,TGTGCCAGCAGAATACAGGGGGCTAAGGACTATGGCTACACCTTC,TRBD1,TRBV2,TRBJ1-2,NA
CASSPGAADSYEQYF,TGTGCCAGCAGCCCTGGGGCAGCCGATTCCTACGAGCAGTACTTC,NA,TRBV9,TRBJ2-7,NA
CASSFGVGNTIYF,TGTGCCAGCAGTTTCGGGGTTGGAAACACCATATATTTT,NA,TRBV28,TRBJ1-3,NA
CASSHGAGASMGETQYF,TGTGCCAGCAGCCACGGGGCGGGAGCTTCGATGGGAGAGACCCAGTACTTC,TRBD2,TRBV7-2,TRBJ2-5,few
CASSFSGNQETQYF,TGTGCCAGCAGTTTTAGCGGTAACCAAGAGACCCAGTACTTC,NA,TRBV2,TRBJ2-5,few
CASSLWSGNSPLHF,TGTGCCAGCAGTTTATGGAGCGGTAATTCACCCCTCCACTTT,NA,TRBV27,TRBJ1-6,NA
CASSGGGAGGETQYF,TGTGCCAGTAGCGGCGGGGGGGCAGGAGGAGAGACCCAGTACTTC,TRBD2,TRBV19,TRBJ2-5,NA
CASSSLAASSTDTQYF,TGCGCCAGCAGCTCCTTAGCGGCCTCTAGCACAGATACGCAGTATTTT,NA,TRBV5-1,TRBJ2-3,NA
CAWSGSGTGEHEQFF,TGTGCCTGGAGTGGTTCCGGGACAGGGGAACATGAGCAGTTCTTC,TRBD1,TRBV30,TRBJ2-1,NA
CASTPRGEIYGYTF,TGTGCCAGTACCCCTCGGGGGGAGATCTATGGCTACACCTTC,NA,TRBV19,TRBJ1-2,few
CASSLQGEISGNTIYF,TGCGCCAGCAGCTTGCAGGGGGAGATCTCTGGAAACACCATATATTTT,TRBD1,TRBV5-1,TRBJ1-3,NA
CASSSAGTSVAVHEQYF,TGTGCCAGCAGCTCAGCCGGGACTAGTGTAGCTGTCCACGAGCAGTACTTC,TRBD2,TRBV11-3,TRBJ2-7,few
CASSLGLAGGTDTQYF,TGTGCCAGCAGCTTGGGTTTAGCGGGGGGCACAGATACGCAGTATTTT,TRBD2,TRBV7-9,TRBJ2-3,many
CASSSGTVPYEQYF,TGTGCCAGCAGCTCCGGGACAGTGCCCTACGAGCAGTACTTC,TRBD1,TRBV7-2,TRBJ2-7,NA
CASSLNSYEGAGSPLHF,TGTGCCAGCAGCTTAAACTCGTATGAGGGGGCGGGATCACCCCTCCACTTT,TRBD1,TRBV13,TRBJ1-6,few
CASSFRETSYEQYF,TGTGCCAGCAGCTTCCGGGAAACCTCCTACGAGCAGTACTTC,NA,TRBV7-9,TRBJ2-7,NA
CASSLDGTPAYEQYF,TGCGCCAGCAGCTTGGACGGGACACCCGCCTACGAGCAGTACTTC,NA,TRBV5-1,TRBJ2-7,few
CASRSPGLAGQEQFF,TGTGCCAGCAGGTCCCCGGGACTAGCGGGGCAAGAGCAGTTCTTC,TRBD2,TRBV5-4,TRBJ2-1,NA
CASSPFGTSYEQYF,TGTGCCAGCTCACCCTTCGGGACTTCTTACGAGCAGTACTTC,NA,TRBV18,TRBJ2-7,NA
CASSPPGQGNEKLFF,TGTGCCAGCAGTCCCCCGGGACAGGGGAATGAAAAACTGTTTTTT,TRBD1,TRBV28,TRBJ1-4,few
CASSLNRQVYNSPLHF,TGTGCCAGCAGTTTAAATCGACAGGTGTATAATTCACCCCTCCACTTT,NA,TRBV27,TRBJ1-6,NA
CASTVLAGGPDTQYF,TGCGCCAGTACAGTTCTAGCGGGGGGGCCTGATACGCAGTATTTT,TRBD2,TRBV5-1,TRBJ2-3,few
CASSSPDIISYTF,TGTGCCAGCAGCTCCCCTGACATAATCAGCTACACCTTC,NA,TRBV9,TRBJ1-2,few
CASSPTGTSGSNEQFF,TGTGCCAGCTCACCTACCGGGACTAGCGGGAGCAATGAGCAGTTCTTC,TRBD2,TRBV18,TRBJ2-1,few
CASSSRFRTGDSSPLHF,TGTGCCAGCAGTTCTCGCTTCCGGACAGGGGACTCTTCACCCCTCCACTTT,TRBD1,TRBV7-9,TRBJ1-6,few
CASDTGFGYGYTF,TGTGCCAGCGATACAGGGTTCGGCTATGGCTACACCTTC,NA,TRBV2,TRBJ1-2,few
CASSLFSGGATDTQYF,TGTGCCAGCAGCTTATTTAGCGGGGGGGCCACAGATACGCAGTATTTT,TRBD2,TRBV5-4,TRBJ2-3,few
CASSPTGDSNTGELFF,TGTGCCAGCTCACCAACTGGTGATTCGAACACCGGGGAGCTGTTTTTT,NA,TRBV18,TRBJ2-2,NA